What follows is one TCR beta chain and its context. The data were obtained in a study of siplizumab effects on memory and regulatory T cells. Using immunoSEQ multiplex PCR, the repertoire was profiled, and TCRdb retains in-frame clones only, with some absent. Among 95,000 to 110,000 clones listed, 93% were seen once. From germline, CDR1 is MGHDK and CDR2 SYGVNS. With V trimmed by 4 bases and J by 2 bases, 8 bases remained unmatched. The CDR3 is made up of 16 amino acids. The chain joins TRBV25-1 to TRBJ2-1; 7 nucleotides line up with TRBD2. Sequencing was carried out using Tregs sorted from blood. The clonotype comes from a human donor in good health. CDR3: CASSGSAGSAYNEQFF. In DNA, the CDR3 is TGTGCCAGCAGTGGTTCAGCGGGGAGCGCCTACAATGAGCAGTTCTTC.